This T cell receptor (beta chain) was obtained from a study of shared clonotypes between healthy human individuals. Whole-study context: Per donor, CD8 memory used one plate, CD8 naive used two, CD4 memory used three and CD4 naive used three.

Assay used: immunoSEQ multiplex PCR; TCRdb lists only in-frame clones, some missing. The profile shows about 2 million clones, roughly 94% of them singletons. Trimming removed 5 bases from V and 6 bases from J, with 14 bases in between. The germline CDR1 and CDR2 sequences are MRHNA and SNTAGT. The CDR3 is 14 amino acids. The receptor's source is a man between 18 and 29 years old in good health. Sequencing input: naive CD4+ T cells sorted from blood. Subset specified: CD45RA+ positively selected. This chain links TRBV6-4 with TRBJ2-1, with D maybe TRBD2 (6 bases). The CDR3 DNA reads as TGTGCCAGCAGTCCTCCCCTAGCGAGCAATGAGCAGTTCTTC. This encodes CASSPPLASNEQFF.